These 20 T cell receptor beta chains were all obtained from the same sample, sequenced in a study of T cell responses to AZD1222 COVID-19 vaccine. The data were produced by immunoSEQ multiplex PCR, yet TCRdb's version contains in-frame clones alone and is incomplete. The data contain some 74,000 clones, 90% of them singletons. The sequences come from peripheral blood, collected 28 days after the second AZD1222 dose. These TCRs come from an adult who received the AZD1222 COVID-19 vaccine.

The V gene is TRBV9, the J gene TRBJ1-6; D gene ambiguous. Germline V gene sequence: CDR1 SGDLS, CDR2 YYNGEE. V was pared by 0 bases and J by 12 bases, with 10 bases between. The CDR3 is 13 residues long. This CDR3 is CASSVESAQPLHF. DNA for the CDR3: TGTGCCAGCAGCGTAGAGTCTGCTCAACCCCTCCACTTT.

The chain is built from TRBV29-1 and TRBJ2-2; 12 positions agree with TRBD2. CDR3 length equals 13 residues. The germline V gene has CDR1 SQVTM and CDR2 ANQGSEA. The V segment lost 6 bases and the J segment 6 bases; nucleotides outside the gene matches: 2. CDR3 in amino acids: CSVGLAGAGELFF. The CDR3 region has the DNA TGCAGCGTGGGACTAGCGGGTGCCGGGGAGCTGTTTTTT.

The chain uses TRBV12-3 or TRBV12-4 and TRBJ1-1, with D unresolved. The ends were cut back, 5 bases at V and 5 bases at J, with 9 bases in the middle. The CDR3 is 12 residues long. For the CDR3, the DNA is TGTGCCAGCAGTATGAGGGCAACTGAAGCTTTCTTT. Translating gives CASSMRATEAFF.

The V call is TRBV7-3, the J call TRBJ2-1, with a weak D call TRBD1 (5 bases). Germline V lookup: CDR1 SGHTA, CDR2 FQGTGA. The V and J ends lost 5 bases and 8 bases respectively, with 13 bases between them. This CDR3 spans 13 amino acids. The CDR3 loop reads CASSPQGGDEQFF. In DNA, the CDR3 is TGTGCCAGCAGCCCCCAGGGTGGGGATGAGCAGTTCTTC.

The chain combines TRBV30 with TRBJ1-1, with TRBD1 matching over 9 bases. Germline CDR1 reads GTSNPN; CDR2 reads SVGIG (reference sequence). The CDR3 is 12 residues long. The CDR3 bases are TGTGGGGGACAGGGTATGGGCACTGAAGCTTTCTTT. It codes for CGGQGMGTEAFF.

Only one count was recorded for this clone. This chain connects TRBV6-4 to TRBJ2-2; TRBD1 matches 11 bases. The ends lost 6 bases at V and 6 bases at J; junction bases unmatched: 0. This CDR3 has 13 residues. The germline CDR1 and CDR2 sequences are MRHNA and SNTAGT. The CDR3 spells CASRGQGAGELFF. The CDR3 region has the DNA TGTGCCAGCAGGGGACAGGGGGCCGGGGAGCTGTTTTTT.

The CDR3 sequence is CASSLDRGANYGYTF. The CDR3 DNA sequence: TGTGCCAGTAGCCTGGACAGGGGTGCTAACTATGGCTACACCTTC. The chain employs TRBV19 and TRBJ1-2; TRBD1 matches 9 bases. Germline V gene sequence: CDR1 LNHDA, CDR2 SQIVND (reference sequence). The CDR3 contains 15 residues. V dropped 6 bases and J dropped 0; count of bases not matched to a gene: 5.

The gene calls are TRBV27 and TRBJ2-1, with a possible D match to TRBD2 (6 bases). Germline CDR1 reads MNHEY; CDR2 reads SMNVEV (reference sequence). Trimming pared 3 bases from V and 4 bases from J, leaving 16 bases between. The CDR3 consists of 16 residues. The CDR3 bases are TGTGCCAGCAGTTTTTCGGGGGTATCTTTATACAATGAGCAGTTCTTC. This gives the protein CASSFSGVSLYNEQFF.

J is TRBJ2-7 and V is TRBV12-3 or TRBV12-4; maybe TRBD2 (5 bases). V was shortened by 3 bases and J by 6 bases, with 9 bases between the two germline ends. The CDR3 is 12 amino acids. CDR3 sequence: CASSFSEGEQYF. For the CDR3, the DNA is TGTGCCAGCAGTTTTAGTGAGGGCGAGCAGTACTTC.

The sample holds one count of this clone. The rearrangement joins TRBV7-2 to TRBJ1-6, with 7 bases identical to TRBD1. CDR3 length equals 15 residues. CDR1 and CDR2 (germline): SGHTA, FQGNSA. V trimming: 0 bases; J trimming: 6 bases; junction bases outside the gene matches: 2. CDR3 region: CASSLAGGSNSPLHF. The CDR3 coding sequence is TGTGCCAGCAGCTTAGCAGGGGGCAGTAATTCACCCCTCCACTTT.

This clone appeared a single time. Mismatch with germline at one junction end may stem from a read error. V usage is TRBV28 and J usage is TRBJ1-5, with D tentatively TRBD1 (6 bases). This CDR3 contains 12 residues. Germline V CDR1 and CDR2: MDHEN, SYDVKM. In nucleotides, the CDR3 is TGTGCCAGCAGTCTAAATACAGGGTCTTGGGATTTT. As protein: CASSLNTGSWDF.

The chain is built from TRBV27 and TRBJ2-1; 10 bases agree with TRBD2. This CDR3 is built from 14 residues. With V trimmed by 4 bases and J by 8 bases, 5 bases remained unmatched. Germline-derived CDR1 and CDR2 are MNHEY and SMNVEV (reference sequence). CDR3 sequence reads: CASSSTGTSDEQFF. CDR3 nucleotides: TGTGCCAGCAGTTCCACCGGGACTAGCGATGAGCAGTTCTTC.

V and J are TRBV7-2 and TRBJ2-7; unclear D gene. Germline lookup yields CDR1 SGHTA and CDR2 FQGNSA. The CDR3 runs to 13 residues. Trimming pared 5 bases from V and 7 bases from J, leaving 15 bases between. The CDR3 reads CASSPRVASEQYF. CDR3 DNA: TGTGCCAGCAGCCCCCGGGTAGCTTCTGAGCAGTACTTC.

This chain uses TRBV2 with TRBJ1-5; a weak D match, TRBD1 (5 bases). Trimming took 3 bases from V and 7 from J, leaving 10 bases between them. The CDR3 runs 13 residues. Germline-derived CDR1 and CDR2 are SNHLY and FYNNEI. The CDR3 spells CASSDRERQPQHF. The DNA for the CDR3 is TGTGCCAGCAGTGACAGGGAACGCCAGCCCCAGCATTTT.

The chain uses TRBV7-2 and TRBJ2-2; 7 bases fit TRBD2. This CDR3 contains 16 residues. The V gene end was trimmed by 4 bases and the J gene end by 5 bases; junction bases not matched to a gene: 10. Germline V gives CDR1 SGHTA, CDR2 FQGNSA. The CDR3 nucleotides read TGTGCCAGCAGCTCGGCCAATGGGGGGGTAACCGGGGAGCTGTTTTTT. As protein: CASSSANGGVTGELFF. The whole variable domain, filled in from reference TRBV7-2 and TRBJ2-2, reads GAGVSQSPSNKVTEKGKDVELRCDPISGHTALYWYRQSLGQGLEFLIYFQGNSAPDKSGLPSDRFSAERTGGSVSTLTIQRTQQEDSAVYLCASSSANGGVTGELFFGEGSRLTVL.

The chain recombines TRBV10-3 with TRBJ1-5; the D gene is possibly TRBD1 (5 bases). The CDR3 is 15 residues long. Trimming stripped 8 bases from V and 0 bases from J, with 14 bases between. Germline loops: CDR1 ENHRY, CDR2 SYGVKD. The CDR3 DNA reads as TGTGCCATCGGCACCGGGGCCTATAGCAATCAGCCCCAGCATTTT. Its protein product is CAIGTGAYSNQPQHF.

The CDR3 loop is CASSLNGVGLGQPQHF. The CDR3 DNA follows: TGTGCCAGCAGCCTAAACGGGGTGGGGTTAGGGCAGCCCCAGCATTTT. This sequence joins TRBV7-8 and TRBJ1-5; no definite D call. Germline lookup yields CDR1 SGHVS and CDR2 FQNEAQ. Trimming stripped 5 bases from V and 7 bases from J, with 21 bases between. The CDR3 loop spans 16 amino acids.

The V call is TRBV11-1, the J call TRBJ2-7; perhaps TRBD1 as D (8 bases). Trimming cost V 5 bases and J 3 bases, with 20 bases left between them. This CDR3 spans 16 amino acids. Germline values: CDR1 SGHAT, CDR2 FQDESV (reference sequence). This CDR3 is CASSPRTGRGFYEQYF. CDR3 DNA sequence: TGTGCCAGCAGCCCCCGGACAGGGAGGGGATTCTACGAGCAGTACTTC. The full variable domain, with the rest looked up from reference TRBV11-1 and TRBJ2-7, is EAEVAQSPRYKITEKSQAVAFWCDPISGHATLYWYRQILGQGPELLVQFQDESVVDDSQLPKDRFSAERLKGVDSTLKIQPAELGDSAMYLCASSPRTGRGFYEQYFGPGTRLTVT.

V usage is TRBV13 and J usage is TRBJ2-5; no clear D. This CDR3 comprises 15 residues. Germline values: CDR1 PRHDT, CDR2 FYEKMQ (reference sequence). V was trimmed by 0 bases and J by 3 bases, leaving 11 bases between them. The CDR3 spells CASSLGWTRKETQYF. The DNA of the CDR3 is TGTGCCAGCAGCTTAGGCTGGACCCGTAAAGAGACCCAGTACTTC.

The chain couples TRBV18 to TRBJ1-1; D gene unclear. This CDR3 is 15 amino acids long. V was clipped by 3 bases and J by 4 bases, with 15 bases between them. Germline-derived CDR1 and CDR2 are KGHSH and LQKENI. The CDR3 nucleotides are TGTGCCAGCTCACCGAGGCAAGGATGGGGCACTGAAGCTTTCTTT. Translation: CASSPRQGWGTEAFF.